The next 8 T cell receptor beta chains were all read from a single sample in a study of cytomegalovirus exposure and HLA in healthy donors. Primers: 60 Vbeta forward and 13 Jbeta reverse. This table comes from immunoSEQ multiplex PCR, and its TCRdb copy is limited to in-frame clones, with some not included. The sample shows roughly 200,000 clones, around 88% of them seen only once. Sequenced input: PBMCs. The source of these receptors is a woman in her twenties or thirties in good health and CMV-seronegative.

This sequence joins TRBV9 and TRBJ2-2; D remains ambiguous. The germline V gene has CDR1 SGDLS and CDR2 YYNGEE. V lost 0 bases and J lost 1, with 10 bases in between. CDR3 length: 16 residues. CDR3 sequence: CASSVGPGLNTGELFF. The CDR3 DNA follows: TGTGCCAGCAGCGTAGGCCCAGGCTTGAACACCGGGGAGCTGTTTTTT. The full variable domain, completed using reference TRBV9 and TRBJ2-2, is DSGVTQTPKHLITATGQRVTLRCSPRSGDLSVYWYQQSLDQGLQFLIQYYNGEERAKGNILERFSAQQFPDLHSELNLSSLELGDSALYFCASSVGPGLNTGELFFGEGSRLTVL.

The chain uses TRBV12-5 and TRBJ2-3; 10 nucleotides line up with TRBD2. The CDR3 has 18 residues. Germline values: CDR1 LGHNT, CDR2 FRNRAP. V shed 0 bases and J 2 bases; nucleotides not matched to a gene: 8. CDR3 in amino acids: CASGLVQERGGITDTQYF. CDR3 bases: TGTGCTAGTGGTTTGGTACAGGAGCGGGGGGGAATCACAGATACGCAGTATTTT.

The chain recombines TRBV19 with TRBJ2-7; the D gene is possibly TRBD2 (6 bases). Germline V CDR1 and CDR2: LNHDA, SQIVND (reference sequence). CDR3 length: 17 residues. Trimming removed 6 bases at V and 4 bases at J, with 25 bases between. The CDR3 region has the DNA TGTGCCAGTAGCCCGACACCGGGACTCCAATTAGAATACGAGCAGTACTTC. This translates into CASSPTPGLQLEYEQYF.

CDR3 region: CSASGGEKLFF. DNA of the CDR3: TGCAGTGCCTCTGGAGGCGAAAAACTGTTTTTT. The V call is TRBV20-1, the J call TRBJ1-4, with D unresolved. The CDR3 totals 11 residues. CDR1 DFQATT and CDR2 SNEGSKA come from the germline V gene (reference sequence). Trimming pared 6 bases from V and 8 bases from J, leaving 10 bases between.

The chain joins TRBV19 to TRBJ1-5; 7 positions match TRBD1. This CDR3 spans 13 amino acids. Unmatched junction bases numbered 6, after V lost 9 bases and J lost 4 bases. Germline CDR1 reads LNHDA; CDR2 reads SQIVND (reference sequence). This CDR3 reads CASKTGPNQPQHF. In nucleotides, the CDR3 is TGTGCCAGCAAGACAGGGCCAAATCAGCCCCAGCATTTT.

In nucleotides, the CDR3 is TGTGCCAGCAGCTTAGCGCGCGGAGGGAGGACTGAAGCTTTCTTT. Residues: CASSLARGGRTEAFF. The chain has TRBV7-2 and TRBJ1-1; D is unclear. The CDR3 has 15 amino acids. V gave up 0 bases and J gave up 5 bases, with 13 bases separating them. CDR1 and CDR2 (germline): SGHTA, FQGNSA.

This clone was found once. The CDR3 DNA follows: TGCGCCAGCAGCGCGGACAGGGGGAACACCGGGGAGCTGTTTTTT. Its translation: CASSADRGNTGELFF. The chain is built from TRBV5-1 and TRBJ2-2; TRBD1 matches 9 bases. Per the germline V gene, CDR1 is SGHRS and CDR2 is YFSETQ. V dropped 4 bases and J dropped 1; count of bases not matched to a gene: 2. This CDR3 region has 15 residues.

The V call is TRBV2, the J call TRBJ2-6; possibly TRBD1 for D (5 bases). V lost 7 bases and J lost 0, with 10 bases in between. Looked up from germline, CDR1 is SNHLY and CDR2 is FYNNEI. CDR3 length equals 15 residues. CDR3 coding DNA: TGTGCCAGCAAATATGACAGCTCTGGGGCCAACGTCCTGACTTTC. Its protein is CASKYDSSGANVLTF.